This T cell receptor (beta chain) derives from a study of blood T cell repertoires in COVID-19. Turning to the study itself: Acute-phase and convalescent COVID-19 samples originated in the United States, Italy and Spain. The analysed material was cDNA or gDNA that came from T cells, B-cell-depleted T cells, or PBMCs.

The CDR3 length is 14 residues. Trimming took 0 bases from V and 2 from J, leaving 9 bases between them. Germline lookup yields CDR1 SGHRS and CDR2 YFSETQ. This table comes from immunoSEQ multiplex PCR, and its TCRdb copy is limited to in-frame clones, with some not included. There are just under 300,000 clones in the sample; around 87% occur only once, and 1.3% lies in the top ten. This clone has only a few counts. This clonotype was obtained from a man in his 70s with acute or convalescent COVID-19. The chain links TRBV5-1 to TRBJ2-7; D may be TRBD1 (6 bases). Sequences were obtained from peripheral blood. The chain's CDR3 is CASSLGQVTYEQYF. The CDR3 DNA reads TGCGCCAGCAGCTTGGGACAGGTCACCTACGAGCAGTACTTC.